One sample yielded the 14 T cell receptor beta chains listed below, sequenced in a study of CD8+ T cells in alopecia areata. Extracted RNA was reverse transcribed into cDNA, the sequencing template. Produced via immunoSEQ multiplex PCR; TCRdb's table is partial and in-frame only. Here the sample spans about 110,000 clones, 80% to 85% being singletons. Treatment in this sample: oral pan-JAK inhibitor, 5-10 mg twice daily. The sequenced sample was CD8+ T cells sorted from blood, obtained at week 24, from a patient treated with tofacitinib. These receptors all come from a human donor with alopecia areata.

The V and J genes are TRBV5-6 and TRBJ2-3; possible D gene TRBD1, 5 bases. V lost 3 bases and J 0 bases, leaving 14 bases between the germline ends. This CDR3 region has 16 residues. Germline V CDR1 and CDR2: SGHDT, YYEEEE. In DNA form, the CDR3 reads TGTGCCAGCAGCTGGGGCGTGACCGGAAGCACAGATACGCAGTATTTT. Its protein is CASSWGVTGSTDTQYF. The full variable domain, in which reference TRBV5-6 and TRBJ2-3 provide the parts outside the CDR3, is DAGVTQSPTHLIKTRGQQVTLRCSPKSGHDTVSWYQQALGQGPQFIFQYYEEEERQRGNFPDRFSGHQFPNYSSELNVNALLLGDSALYLCASSWGVTGSTDTQYFGPGTRLTVL.

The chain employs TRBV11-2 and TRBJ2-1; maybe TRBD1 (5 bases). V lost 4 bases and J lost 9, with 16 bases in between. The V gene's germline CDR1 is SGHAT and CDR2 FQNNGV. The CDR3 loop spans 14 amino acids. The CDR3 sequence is CASSSQGRSVEQFF. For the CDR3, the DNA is TGTGCCAGCAGCTCCCAGGGCAGGTCGGTTGAGCAGTTCTTC. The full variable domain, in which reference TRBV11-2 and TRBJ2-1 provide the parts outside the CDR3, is EAGVAQSPRYKIIEKRQSVAFWCNPISGHATLYWYQQILGQGPKLLIQFQNNGVVDDSQLPKDRFSAERLKGVDSTLKIQPAKLEDSAVYLCASSSQGRSVEQFFGPGTRLTVL.

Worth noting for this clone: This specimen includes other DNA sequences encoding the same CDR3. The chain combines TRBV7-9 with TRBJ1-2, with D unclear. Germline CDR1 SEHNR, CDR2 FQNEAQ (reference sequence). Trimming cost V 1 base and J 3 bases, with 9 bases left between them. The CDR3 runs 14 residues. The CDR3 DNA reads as TGTGCCAGCAGCTTAGGGGCGGACTACTATGGCTACACCTTC. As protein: CASSLGADYYGYTF.

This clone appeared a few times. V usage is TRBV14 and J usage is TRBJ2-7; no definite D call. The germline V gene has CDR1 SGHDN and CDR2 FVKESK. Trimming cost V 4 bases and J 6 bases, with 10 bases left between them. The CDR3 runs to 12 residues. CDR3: CASSPGSLEQYF. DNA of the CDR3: TGTGCCAGCAGCCCCGGGTCCCTCGAGCAGTACTTC.

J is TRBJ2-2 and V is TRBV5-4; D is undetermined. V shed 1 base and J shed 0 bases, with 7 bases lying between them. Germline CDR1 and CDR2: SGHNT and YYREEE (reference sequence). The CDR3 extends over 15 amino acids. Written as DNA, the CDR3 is TGTGCCAGCAGCTTGACAGACGCGAACACCGGGGAGCTGTTTTTT. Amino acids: CASSLTDANTGELFF.

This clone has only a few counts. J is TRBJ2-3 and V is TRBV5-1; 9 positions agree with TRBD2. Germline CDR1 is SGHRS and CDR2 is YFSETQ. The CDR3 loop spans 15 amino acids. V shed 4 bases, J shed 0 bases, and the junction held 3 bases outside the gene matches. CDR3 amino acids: CASSPAGGSTDTQYF. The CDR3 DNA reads TGCGCCAGCAGCCCTGCGGGAGGGAGCACAGATACGCAGTATTTT.

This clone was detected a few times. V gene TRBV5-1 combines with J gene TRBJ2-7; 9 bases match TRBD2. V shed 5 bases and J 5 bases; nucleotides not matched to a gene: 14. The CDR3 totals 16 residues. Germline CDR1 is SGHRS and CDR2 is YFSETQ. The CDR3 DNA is TGCGCCAGCAGAGTAGCGGGGGCCCCGGGGGTCGACGAGCAGTACTTC. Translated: CASRVAGAPGVDEQYF.

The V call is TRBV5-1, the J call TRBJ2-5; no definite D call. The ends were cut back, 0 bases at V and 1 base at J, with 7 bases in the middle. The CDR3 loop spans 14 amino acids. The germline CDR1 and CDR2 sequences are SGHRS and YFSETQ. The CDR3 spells CASSLEVSQETQYF. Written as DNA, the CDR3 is TGCGCCAGCAGCTTGGAAGTTTCCCAAGAGACCCAGTACTTC.

In nucleotides, the CDR3 is TGTGCCAGCAGCTTGGGAGGAGGCGGGGAGGCGACCTACGAGCAGTACTTC. It codes for CASSLGGGGEATYEQYF. The chain couples TRBV5-4 to TRBJ2-7, with TRBD2 as a possible D gene (6 bases). The CDR3 loop spans 17 amino acids. Per the germline V gene, CDR1 is SGHNT and CDR2 is YYREEE (reference sequence). V lost 0 bases, J lost 2 bases, and 18 bases lay in between.

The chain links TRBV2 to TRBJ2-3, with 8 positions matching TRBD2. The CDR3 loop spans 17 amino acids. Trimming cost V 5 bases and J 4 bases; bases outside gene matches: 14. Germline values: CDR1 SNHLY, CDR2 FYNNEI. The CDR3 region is CASSPLGSSGVPDTQYF. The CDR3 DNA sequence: TGTGCCAGCAGTCCGCTGGGTAGTAGCGGGGTGCCAGATACGCAGTATTTT.

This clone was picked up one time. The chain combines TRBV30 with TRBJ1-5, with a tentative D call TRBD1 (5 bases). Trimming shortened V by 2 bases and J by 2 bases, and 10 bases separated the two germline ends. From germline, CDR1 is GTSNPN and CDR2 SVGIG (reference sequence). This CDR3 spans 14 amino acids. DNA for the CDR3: TGTGCCTGGAGTTGGGGGAGAGGCAATCAGCCCCAGCATTTT. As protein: CAWSWGRGNQPQHF.

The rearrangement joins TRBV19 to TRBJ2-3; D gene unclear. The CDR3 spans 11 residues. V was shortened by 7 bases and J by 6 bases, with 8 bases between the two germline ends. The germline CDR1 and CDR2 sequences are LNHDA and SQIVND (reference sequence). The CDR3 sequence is CASMEFDTQYF. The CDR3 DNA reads TGTGCCAGTATGGAGTTCGATACGCAGTATTTT.

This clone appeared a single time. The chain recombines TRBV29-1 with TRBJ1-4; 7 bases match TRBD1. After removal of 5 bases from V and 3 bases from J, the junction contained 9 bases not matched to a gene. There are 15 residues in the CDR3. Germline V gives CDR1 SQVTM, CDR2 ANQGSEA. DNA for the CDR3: TGCAGCGTTACAGGGCAGGGGGGCTCTAATGAAAAACTGTTTTTT. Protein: CSVTGQGGSNEKLFF.

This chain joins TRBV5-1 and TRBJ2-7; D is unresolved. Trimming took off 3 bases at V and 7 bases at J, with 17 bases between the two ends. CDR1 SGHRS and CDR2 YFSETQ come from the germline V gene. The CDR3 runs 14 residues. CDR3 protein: CASSYRASSEEQYF. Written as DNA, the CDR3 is TGCGCCAGCAGCTACCGGGCCAGCTCGGAAGAGCAGTACTTC.